One T cell receptor (beta chain) is described in this entry. Its antigen is unidentified. The data originate from a study of T-cell memory formation after mild COVID-19. Study conclusions and caveats: Later expanders leaned CD4+, whereas day 15 to 85 contracting clones were balanced CD4/CD8. Memory cells collected pre-infection included some clones that later responded, suggesting cross-reactive memory joined.

Germline lookup yields CDR1 MNHEY and CDR2 SVGAGI. V was shortened by 7 bases and J by 4 bases, with 19 bases between the two germline ends. The CDR3 contains 15 residues. Libraries for TCRalpha and TCRbeta carried sample barcodes and unique molecular identifiers via 5'RACE. One entry per CDR3 protein, called by TCRdb with MiXCR from the 5' RACE reads. The sample has about 110,000 distinct CDR3 sequences, 18% seen once; the top ten hold around 5.1%. The sequence was obtained from a man younger than 30 who had mild COVID-19 (a few samples of this study predate the infection). Cell type and time point are not known. Material for sequencing was PBMCs or a T cell subset sorted from them (not recorded which). The chain couples TRBV6-5 to TRBJ1-2, with a weak D call TRBD1 (6 bases). Here the CDR3 DNA reads TGTGCCAGCAAGGGGGGATTAAGCCGCGGCTATGGCTACACCTTC. Residues: CASKGGLSRGYGYTF.